Sequencing of this T cell receptor beta chain was carried out in a study of identical twins. This clonotype was picked up many times. Using its own MiXCR run on the 5' RACE reads, TCRdb lists one record per CDR3 protein. The sample carries about 900,000 distinct CDR3 sequences, more than 9% recorded once. This CDR3 contains 13 residues. Per the germline V gene, CDR1 is SEHNR and CDR2 is FQNEAQ (reference sequence). V was trimmed by 5 bases and J by 4 bases, leaving 9 bases between them. This same sample was also part of a study on yellow fever vaccine responses in identical twins.

This sequence joins TRBV7-9 and TRBJ1-3; D not certain. The sequencing sample was made of PBMCs. This TCR came from a woman younger than 35 in good health. DNA of the CDR3: TGTGCCAGCAGCCTGGAGGGAGGAAACACCATATATTTT. Amino acid sequence: CASSLEGGNTIYF.